These 19 T cell receptor beta chains came from one sample sequenced in a study of control samples from healthy donors and cancer patients. Method: immunoSEQ multiplex PCR; TCRdb's copy keeps in-frame clones and lacks some. This table has 120,000 or so clones, roughly 92% appearing once. Input material: PBMCs. Source of these receptors: an elderly man with head and neck cancer.

On this clone: Additional DNA sequences in this sample encode the identical CDR3. The genes are TRBV27 and TRBJ1-2; D uncertain. CDR1 and CDR2 from the germline V gene are MNHEY and SMNVEV (reference sequence). The CDR3 runs to 15 residues. The V end lost 8 bases, the J end lost 0 bases, and 16 bases lay between the germline ends. The chain's CDR3 is CASAHWGVANYGYTF. CDR3 DNA: TGTGCCAGCGCCCACTGGGGAGTAGCTAACTATGGCTACACCTTC.

The CDR3 region is CASNLWASVDTEAFF. The DNA for the CDR3 is TGTGCCAGTAACCTTTGGGCGTCGGTGGACACTGAAGCTTTCTTT. The chain joins TRBV19 to TRBJ1-1; D uncertain. Deletions cut 7 bases from V and 3 bases from J, with 18 bases between. Germline values: CDR1 LNHDA, CDR2 SQIVND (reference sequence). This CDR3 is built from 15 residues.

The V call is TRBV5-1, the J call TRBJ2-7; possible D gene TRBD1, 6 bases. The CDR3 spans 13 residues. V dropped 3 bases and J dropped 6 bases, with 13 bases sitting between them. Germline CDR1 reads SGHRS; CDR2 reads YFSETQ. The CDR3 sequence: CASSSRDTREQYF. DNA of the CDR3: TGCGCCAGCAGCTCCCGGGACACACGCGAGCAGTACTTC. Together with reference TRBV5-1 and TRBJ2-7, the CDR3 gives the full variable domain: KAGVTQTPRYLIKTRGQQVTLSCSPISGHRSVSWYQQTPGQGLQFLFEYFSETQRNKGNFPGRFSGRQFSNSRSEMNVSTLELGDSALYLCASSSRDTREQYFGPGTRLTVT.

This chain uses TRBV19 with TRBJ1-1; TRBD1 aligns across 11 bases. Germline V gene lookup returns CDR1 LNHDA and CDR2 SQIVND (reference sequence). J lost 6 bases, V lost 5 bases, and 8 bases had no gene match. The CDR3 has 15 amino acids. The CDR3 nucleotides are TGTGCCAGTAGTTTTCGGACAGGGGGCCGCGCTGAAGCTTTCTTT. Its translation is CASSFRTGGRAEAFF.

The chain uses TRBV19 and TRBJ1-6; D is possibly TRBD1 (5 bases). Trimming took 4 bases from V and 14 from J, leaving 18 bases between them. Germline loops: CDR1 LNHDA, CDR2 SQIVND (reference sequence). The CDR3 is made up of 14 amino acids. In DNA form, the CDR3 reads TGTGCCAGTAGTACTACAGGCGGTCCCCTCACCCTCCACTTT. Its protein product is CASSTTGGPLTLHF.

The chain recombines TRBV5-1 with TRBJ2-3; 10 bases line up with TRBD2. J was trimmed by 2 bases and V by 4 bases; bases with no gene match: 10. Germline values: CDR1 SGHRS, CDR2 YFSETQ. This CDR3 contains 17 residues. The CDR3 DNA is TGCGCCAGCAGCCTGATCCCTAGCGGGGGTTACACAGATACGCAGTATTTT. Amino acids: CASSLIPSGGYTDTQYF.

The rearrangement links TRBV7-2 to TRBJ2-7; D may be TRBD1 or TRBD2 (6 bases each). CDR1 and CDR2 from the germline V gene are SGHTA and FQGNSA. This CDR3 region has 15 residues. Trimming pared 2 bases from V and 7 bases from J, leaving 18 bases between. CDR3 DNA sequence: TGTGCCAGCAGCTTAACTCGCTCGGGGGCCGGGGAGCAGTACTTC. Protein: CASSLTRSGAGEQYF.

CDR3 in DNA: TGCGCCAGCAGCTTGGCCGGGACTAGGGATGAGCAGTTCTTC. Its protein is CASSLAGTRDEQFF. The chain uses TRBV5-1 and TRBJ2-1; 8 positions agree with TRBD2. The CDR3 sequence is 14 residues long. V shed 0 bases and J 8 bases; nucleotides not matched to a gene: 4. The germline gives CDR1 SGHRS, CDR2 YFSETQ.

V is TRBV5-4 and J is TRBJ2-1, with TRBD1 as a possible D gene (6 bases). Looked up from germline, CDR1 is SGHNT and CDR2 is YYREEE (reference sequence). This CDR3 is 15 amino acids long. V was cut by 4 bases and J by 6 bases, with 17 bases left in between. The CDR3 DNA is TGTGCCAGCAGCCCCCCCGGGACATCCGGCAATGAGCAGTTCTTC. Encoded protein: CASSPPGTSGNEQFF.

The genes are TRBV27 and TRBJ2-7, with TRBD2 identical over 9 bases. The CDR3 totals 14 residues. The germline V gene encodes CDR1 MNHEY and CDR2 SMNVEV (reference sequence). V shed 6 bases and J 5 bases; nucleotides not matched to a gene: 8. The CDR3 reads CASSLRTSENEQYF. The CDR3 bases are TGTGCCAGCAGCCTTAGGACTAGCGAAAACGAGCAGTACTTC.

J is TRBJ2-1 and V is TRBV11-3; TRBD2 aligns across 8 bases. The germline gives CDR1 SGHNT, CDR2 YENEEA. The CDR3 totals 14 residues. V dropped 0 bases and J dropped 10; count of bases not matched to a gene: 5. CDR3 sequence (DNA): TGTGCCAGCAGCTTAGATATTACTAGCGGCGAGCAGTTCTTC. Translating it yields CASSLDITSGEQFF.

J is TRBJ2-5 and V is TRBV30; unclear D gene. Germline CDR1 reads GTSNPN; CDR2 reads SVGIG (reference sequence). V was clipped by 8 bases and J by 5 bases, with 18 bases between them. The CDR3 runs 13 residues. The DNA of the CDR3 is TGTGCCGGAACAACGGGCCCACCGGAGACCCAGTACTTC. It is translated as CAGTTGPPETQYF.

The rearrangement links TRBV9 to TRBJ1-1; D unclear. CDR1 and CDR2 from the germline V gene are SGDLS and YYNGEE. The CDR3 has 13 residues. V was trimmed by 3 bases and J by 0 bases, leaving 6 bases between them. CDR3 residues: CASSALVNTEAFF. CDR3 coding DNA: TGTGCCAGCAGCGCCCTAGTGAACACTGAAGCTTTCTTT.

This clone showed up just a few times. The V gene is TRBV12-3 or TRBV12-4, the J gene TRBJ1-1; D gene ambiguous. The ends were cut back, 3 bases at V and 7 bases at J, with 9 bases in the middle. CDR3 length: 12 residues. CDR3 DNA sequence: TGTGCCAGCAGTTTGTGGAGCCTTGAAGCTTTCTTT. It encodes CASSLWSLEAFF.

The chain links TRBV9 to TRBJ2-1; no definite D call. The V end lost 0 bases, the J end lost 3 bases, and 7 bases lay between the germline ends. This CDR3 comprises 14 residues. Germline V gene data show CDR1 as SGDLS and CDR2 as YYNGEE. CDR3 sequence (DNA): TGTGCCAGCAGCGTAGTGGGCAGCTACAATGAGCAGTTCTTC. It specifies CASSVVGSYNEQFF.

The chain combines TRBV3-1 (or the pseudogene TRBV3-2) with TRBJ1-2; the D gene is possibly TRBD1 (6 bases). CDR3 length: 17 residues. V lost 2 bases to trimming and J lost 5 bases, with 21 bases between them. Germline CDR1 and CDR2: LGHDT and YNNKEL (reference sequence). This CDR3 is CASSQLDYGGALYGYTF. The CDR3 DNA sequence: TGTGCCAGCAGCCAATTGGACTACGGGGGGGCCCTATATGGCTACACCTTC.

The rearrangement uses TRBV7-2 and TRBJ1-1; a possible D gene is TRBD1 (6 bases). Germline V gives CDR1 SGHTA, CDR2 FQGNSA. V lost 7 bases and J 5 bases, leaving 20 bases between the germline ends. The CDR3 loop spans 15 amino acids. CDR3 nucleotides: TGTGCCAGCAACGTGGACACAGGGAGGAGAACTGAAGCTTTCTTT. It specifies CASNVDTGRRTEAFF.

The V call is TRBV7-9, the J call TRBJ1-4; D gene ambiguous. Trimming removed 7 bases at V and 7 bases at J, with 10 bases between. Germline V gene lookup returns CDR1 SEHNR and CDR2 FQNEAQ (reference sequence). CDR3 length equals 12 residues. The CDR3, as DNA: TGTGCCAGCAAAAGGGTTAGTGAAAAACTGTTTTTT. This encodes CASKRVSEKLFF.

The rearrangement links TRBV5-1 to TRBJ1-6; TRBD1 might be the D (6 bases). The CDR3 contains 16 residues. Germline CDR1 SGHRS, CDR2 YFSETQ. Trimming removed 4 bases from V and 6 bases from J, with 17 bases in between. CDR3 sequence: CASSTLAGQVNSPLHF. The CDR3 DNA is TGCGCCAGCAGCACACTAGCGGGACAAGTTAATTCACCCCTCCACTTT.